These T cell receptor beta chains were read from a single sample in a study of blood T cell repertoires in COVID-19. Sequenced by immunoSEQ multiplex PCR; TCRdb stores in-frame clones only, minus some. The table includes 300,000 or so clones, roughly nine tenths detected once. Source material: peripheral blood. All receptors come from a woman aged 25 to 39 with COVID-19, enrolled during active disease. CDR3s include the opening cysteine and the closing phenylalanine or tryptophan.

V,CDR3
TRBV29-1,CSVAAGVNTEAFF
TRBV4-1,CASSQQQGVPYGYTF
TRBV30,CAYHIYRGDQETQYF
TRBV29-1,CSVAPTSGSSYNEQFF
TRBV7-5,CVRSSLREQYF
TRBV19,CASSKGQPPVGYTF
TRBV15,CATTPGTGKYEQYF
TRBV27,CASSRRWTDSNQPQHF
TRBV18,CASSPKAQGIYNEQFF
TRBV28,CASSLWAANYGYTF
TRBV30,CAWSRRTSSYNEQFF
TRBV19,CASNLAGVSGEQFF
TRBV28,CASSITDRNEKLFF
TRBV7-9,CASSFRAGDNEQFF
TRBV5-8,CASSLEAGNTDTQYF
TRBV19,CASSDLGLAGEENTQYF
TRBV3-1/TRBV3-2,CASSQDQEAGRYGYTF
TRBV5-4,CASSPGETRATDTQYF
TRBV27,CASSLRPKLLDRADTEAFF
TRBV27,CASSWKTGGTDTTDTQYF
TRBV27,CASSSISGTSGRDEQFF
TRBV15,CATSRGYGASGANVLTF
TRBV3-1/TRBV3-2,CASSPWTSGHVEQYF
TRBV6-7,CAPTSGRAGRYEQYF
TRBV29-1,CSVEGLPDYEQYF
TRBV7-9,CASSLARLATNEKLFF
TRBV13,CASSFHRGDGGADTQYF
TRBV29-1,CSVAGTSGKGGSYEQYF
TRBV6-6,CASSYAGTGDNTEAFF
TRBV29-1,CSVGQGATIYF
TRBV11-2,CASSVGTPIAYEQYF
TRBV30,CAAKRGQNTGELFF
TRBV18,CASSPGGKDTEAFF
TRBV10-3,CAISEGGSNTEAFF
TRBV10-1,CASSVPGDRGTYTEAFF
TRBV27,CASSLSQGVGQPQHF
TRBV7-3,CASSPSGTQNTEAFF
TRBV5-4,CASSLRGVRSGELFF
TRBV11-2,CASSLEASRLVTQYF
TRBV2,CASSEGQGYYGYTF
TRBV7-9,CASSLSLGGKNYEQYF
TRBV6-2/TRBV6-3,CASSYGTAQNEKLFF
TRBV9,CASSVGAHGGSGDNEQFF
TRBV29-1,CSVEGRANTEAFF
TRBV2,CASNDRAPYEQYF
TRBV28,CASRPGQGGNEQYF
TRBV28,CASSTPGQGTWVEGGSGNTIYF
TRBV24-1,CATSSRTGGNEQFF
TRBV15,CATSRGRRDQETQYF
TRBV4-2,CASSPGGTDTQYF
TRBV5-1,CASSLDGGLFLENTIYF
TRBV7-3,CASSLGPSGTDTQYF
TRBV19,CASSIPSGANVLTF
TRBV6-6,CASSIDRGGVPGELFF
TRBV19,CASTTSLPLAGDDTQYF
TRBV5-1,CASSLSSTMNTEAFF
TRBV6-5,CASSGTLGYTF